This T cell receptor (beta chain) derives from a study of PD-1 blockade in mismatch repair-deficient tumors. Study information: Enrolled about 2012-2016, patients had progressing, pretreated mismatch repair-deficient cancers of approximately 13 types.

Method: immunoSEQ multiplex PCR; TCRdb's copy keeps in-frame clones and lacks some. Of about 120,000 clones detected, approximately 91% appear once; the ten largest clones hold over 9.5%. V was cut by 6 bases and J by 2 bases, with 10 bases left in between. Germline CDR1 reads MNHEY; CDR2 reads SMNVEV (reference sequence). The CDR3 is 13 residues long. This clonotype was obtained from an adult with mismatch repair-deficient cancer. V is TRBV27 and J is TRBJ2-5; unclear D gene. The specimen was peripheral blood, collected 70 to 72 weeks after starting pembrolizumab. Here the CDR3 DNA reads TGTGCCAGCAGCAGACGGTCACAAGAGACCCAGTACTTC. It codes for CASSRRSQETQYF.